A single sample is the source of the 14 T cell receptor beta chains below, sequenced in a study of blood T cell repertoires in COVID-19. The method was immunoSEQ multiplex PCR; TCRdb's version includes in-frame clones alone and lacks a portion of them. The data contain approximately 180,000 clones, 75% to 90% of them singletons. The sequencing input was PBMCs or T cells enriched from blood (not recorded which). The receptor set was obtained from a woman aged 35 to 49 with acute COVID-19.

The chain carries TRBV6-2 or TRBV6-3 and TRBJ2-2, with unresolved D. The CDR3 consists of 13 residues. Germline V gene sequence: CDR1 MNHEY, CDR2 SVGEGT. V was shortened by 5 bases and J by 3 bases, with 7 bases between the two germline ends. In DNA form, the CDR3 reads TGTGCCAGCAGTAGATTAGACACCGGGGAGCTGTTTTTT. Residues: CASSRLDTGELFF.

The chain recombines TRBV27 with TRBJ2-3, with 13 bases matching TRBD2. The germline V gene encodes CDR1 MNHEY and CDR2 SMNVEV (reference sequence). The CDR3 loop spans 17 amino acids. The trim removed 4 bases at V and 5 bases at J, leaving 9 bases unmatched. CDR3 sequence: CASSSITSGGAEDTQYF. The CDR3 bases are TGTGCCAGCAGTTCGATTACTAGCGGGGGGGCAGAAGATACGCAGTATTTT.

V gene TRBV11-2 combines with J gene TRBJ1-3, with 8 bases matching TRBD1. V dropped 4 bases and J dropped 1; count of bases not matched to a gene: 3. Germline V gives CDR1 SGHAT, CDR2 FQNNGV. The CDR3 extends over 15 amino acids. In nucleotides, the CDR3 is TGTGCCAGCAGCTCGAGGACAGGGTCTGGAAACACCATATATTTT. Protein sequence: CASSSRTGSGNTIYF.

V and J are TRBV10-3 and TRBJ2-7; TRBD1 matches 12 bases. Looked up from germline, CDR1 is ENHRY and CDR2 is SYGVKD. The length of the CDR3 is 13 residues. V lost 8 bases and J lost 7; bases outside the gene matches: 6. This chain's CDR3 is CAIRGTGGLEQYF. CDR3 nucleotides: TGTGCCATCCGGGGGACAGGGGGCTTGGAGCAGTACTTC.

A word on this clone: Its ends do not fully match the called genes, so a read error is possible. The chain carries TRBV30 and TRBJ2-7, with TRBD2 matching 13 bases. The germline CDR1 and CDR2 sequences are GTSNPN and SVGIG (reference sequence). The CDR3 is made up of 14 amino acids. The DNA for the CDR3 is TGTGCCGGGAGGACTAGCGGGAGACCGTACGAGCAGTACTTC. Amino acid sequence: CAGRTSGRPYEQYF.

This chain joins TRBV5-4 and TRBJ1-4, with 10 bases lining up with TRBD1. With V trimmed by 4 bases and J by 0 bases, 3 bases remained unmatched. CDR3 length: 16 residues. From germline, CDR1 is SGHNT and CDR2 YYREEE (reference sequence). The CDR3 nucleotides read TGTGCCAGCAGCGACAGGGGGCAAGCAACTAATGAAAAACTGTTTTTT. It is translated as CASSDRGQATNEKLFF.

In this sample, this clone turned up once. The chain has TRBV5-8 and TRBJ1-5; 9 positions match TRBD1. The CDR3 has 16 amino acids. Germline V CDR1 and CDR2: SGHTS, YDEGEE. Trimming at V came to 2 bases and at J to 6 bases, leaving 9 bases not matched to a gene. DNA of the CDR3: TGTGCCAGCAGCTTAGGACAGGGGATTCGGAGTCAGCCCCAGCATTTT. Amino acids: CASSLGQGIRSQPQHF.

This chain links TRBV11-2 with TRBJ2-5, with 13 bases matching TRBD2. With V trimmed by 10 bases and J by 1 base, 18 bases remained unmatched. Germline lookup yields CDR1 SGHAT and CDR2 FQNNGV. This CDR3 spans 19 amino acids. CDR3 sequence reads: CATSKARGLAGEPQETQYF. Written as DNA, the CDR3 is TGTGCCACCTCCAAGGCCCGCGGACTAGCGGGGGAACCCCAAGAGACCCAGTACTTC.

V gene TRBV28 combines with J gene TRBJ1-1; D is perhaps TRBD1 (6 bases). V was shortened by 2 bases and J by 0 bases, with 7 bases between the two germline ends. The CDR3 runs to 14 residues. Germline V CDR1 and CDR2: MDHEN, SYDVKM. CDR3 in DNA: TGTGCCAGCAGTTTACAGGGGTTGAACACTGAAGCTTTCTTT. Its translation: CASSLQGLNTEAFF.

This sequence joins TRBV27 and TRBJ1-2; 8 bases line up with TRBD1. The ends lost 7 bases at V and 8 bases at J; junction bases unmatched: 6. This CDR3 contains 12 residues. Germline V gene data show CDR1 as MNHEY and CDR2 as SMNVEV (reference sequence). The CDR3 DNA reads TGTGCCAGCAAACAGGGGGTTGGAGGCTACACCTTC. Amino acid sequence: CASKQGVGGYTF.

The chain joins TRBV7-5 to TRBJ1-2; the table's D gene call, TRBD1, was not cross checked with the DNA. TRBV7-5 is assigned pseudogene status. The CDR3 has 18 residues. CDR3 sequence (DNA): TGTGTCAGAAGCCATGCAGGGGGCTTCGACAGGGCTAACTATGGCTACACCTTC. It encodes CVRSHAGGFDRANYGYTF.

This clone was detected only a few times. The chain is built from TRBV9 and TRBJ1-2; no clear D. The germline CDR1 and CDR2 sequences are SGDLS and YYNGEE. V was clipped by 0 bases and J by 6 bases, with 9 bases between them. This CDR3 is 13 amino acids long. CDR3 amino acids: CASSVGQVNGYTF. CDR3 sequence (DNA): TGTGCCAGCAGCGTAGGGCAGGTGAATGGCTACACCTTC.

The chain carries TRBV3-1 (or the pseudogene TRBV3-2) and TRBJ2-5; TRBD2 is a possible D gene (5 bases). Deletions cut 6 bases from V and 2 bases from J, with 16 bases between. Germline V CDR1 and CDR2: LGHDT, YNNKEL (reference sequence). This CDR3 is 15 amino acids long. CDR3 nucleotide sequence: TGTGCCAGCAGTAAGGCCCTAGCTATACAAGAGACCCAGTACTTC. Translation: CASSKALAIQETQYF.

The genes are TRBV2 and TRBJ2-7; tentative D call: TRBD2 (8 bases). This CDR3 contains 14 residues. Germline V CDR1 and CDR2: SNHLY, FYNNEI. V was cut by 6 bases and J by 6 bases, with 18 bases left in between. CDR3 in DNA: TGTGCCAGCAGGCGGGGGACTAGGGGGCTCGAGCAGTACTTC. Translation gives CASRRGTRGLEQYF.